This T cell receptor beta chain was retrieved from a study of cytomegalovirus exposure and HLA in healthy donors. This clone was detected only once. What it binds is unknown. The validation cohort, a group of more than 100 subjects, included the donors and was separate from the roughly 700-subject first cohort. Study observations and caveats: Cytomegalovirus-associated status was assigned to about 180 TCR beta chains. Most TCRs appeared rarely, but some public TCRs recurred in many donors.

Here immunoSEQ multiplex PCR was the method, and the copy in TCRdb shows in-frame clones only, minus some. The top ten hold approximately 10% of the sample, which has under 150,000 clones, around nine tenths seen once. Germline V gene sequence: CDR1 KGHSH, CDR2 LQKENI. The CDR3 loop spans 14 amino acids. V gave up 2 bases and J gave up 6 bases; unmatched junction bases: 5. The sequence was obtained from a man aged 18 to 30 in good health and CMV-seropositive. The rearrangement links TRBV18 to TRBJ2-7; 9 bases are a match to TRBD1. What was sequenced was PBMCs. CDR3 residues: CASSPAGTGSEQYF. The CDR3 bases are TGTGCCAGCTCACCAGCCGGGACAGGGAGCGAGCAGTACTTC.